The 24 T cell receptor beta chains listed next were all sequenced from one sample in a study of blood T cell repertoires in COVID-19. Here immunoSEQ multiplex PCR was the method, and the copy in TCRdb shows in-frame clones only, minus some. The sample records 250,000 to 300,000 clones, around four fifths being singletons. The sample was peripheral blood. Every receptor here comes from a man aged 60 to 75 with acute or convalescent COVID-19.

The chain recombines TRBV7-9 with TRBJ1-2; 8 bases match TRBD1. Germline assignment: CDR1 SEHNR and CDR2 FQNEAQ (reference sequence). The CDR3 is made up of 14 amino acids. V shed 3 bases and J 3 bases; nucleotides not matched to a gene: 3. In DNA form, the CDR3 reads TGTGCCAGCAGCTTCGGACAGGGTGACTATGGCTACACCTTC. Encoded protein: CASSFGQGDYGYTF. The full variable domain, its missing parts supplied by reference TRBV7-9 and TRBJ1-2, is DTGVSQNPRHKITKRGQNVTFRCDPISEHNRLYWYRQTLGQGPEFLTYFQNEAQLEKSRLLSDRFSAERPKGSFSTLEIQRTEQGDSAMYLCASSFGQGDYGYTFGSGTRLTVV.

CDR3 nucleotide sequence: TGTGCCAGCAGCTTAGGACAGGGAAGGAACCACGAGCAGTACTTC. Amino acid sequence: CASSLGQGRNHEQYF. The J gene is TRBJ2-7, the V gene TRBV7-9, with TRBD1 identical over 7 bases. Per germline, CDR1 SEHNR and CDR2 FQNEAQ (reference sequence). Losses at the gene ends were 1 base for V and 5 bases for J; bases not matched to a gene: 8. The CDR3 loop spans 15 amino acids.

V is TRBV10-3 and J is TRBJ2-2, with TRBD2 as a possible D gene (6 bases). This CDR3 is built from 16 residues. Germline-derived CDR1 and CDR2 are ENHRY and SYGVKD. V was shortened by 0 bases and J by 5 bases, with 13 bases between the two germline ends. The CDR3 sequence is CAISESGGVGTGELFF. In DNA, the CDR3 is TGTGCCATCAGTGAGTCGGGGGGAGTCGGAACCGGGGAGCTGTTTTTT.

The chain uses TRBV20-1 and TRBJ2-4; tentative D call: TRBD1 (6 bases). The CDR3 covers 16 residues. CDR1 DFQATT and CDR2 SNEGSKA come from the germline V gene (reference sequence). Deletions cut 3 bases from V and 5 bases from J, with 20 bases between. The CDR3 is CSASSRGLLFQNIQYF. Here the CDR3 DNA reads TGCAGTGCTAGTTCCAGGGGCCTGCTCTTCCAAAACATTCAGTACTTC.

The chain links TRBV5-1 to TRBJ2-5, with TRBD1 identical over 8 bases. Trimming cost V 4 bases and J 7 bases; bases outside gene matches: 9. Per the germline V gene, CDR1 is SGHRS and CDR2 is YFSETQ. This CDR3 is 14 amino acids long. The CDR3 nucleotides read TGCGCCAGCAGCCACACGGACAGGGTGGGGACCCAGTACTTC. Translation gives CASSHTDRVGTQYF. The variable domain in full, with the rest retrieved from reference TRBV5-1 and TRBJ2-5, is KAGVTQTPRYLIKTRGQQVTLSCSPISGHRSVSWYQQTPGQGLQFLFEYFSETQRNKGNFPGRFSGRQFSNSRSEMNVSTLELGDSALYLCASSHTDRVGTQYFGPGTRLLVL.

This chain connects TRBV6-5 to TRBJ2-7, with 7 positions matching TRBD2. CDR1 is MNHEY, CDR2 SVGAGI, per germline. V lost 5 bases and J lost 4; bases outside the gene matches: 5. This CDR3 has 13 amino acids. In DNA, the CDR3 is TGTGCCAGCAGTCCCGGGACTAATTACGAGCAGTACTTC. As protein: CASSPGTNYEQYF.

The CDR3 DNA follows: TGCGCCAGCAGCTTGGAGTGGCGGGCAGTGAACACTGAAGCTTTCTTT. Translation: CASSLEWRAVNTEAFF. This sequence joins TRBV5-1 and TRBJ1-1; no firm D call. V lost 0 bases to trimming and J lost 0 bases, with 12 bases between them. This CDR3 is 16 amino acids long. The germline gives CDR1 SGHRS, CDR2 YFSETQ.

The V call is TRBV11-2, the J call TRBJ2-6; tentatively, D is TRBD2 (5 bases). The V gene's germline CDR1 is SGHAT and CDR2 FQNNGV. The CDR3 contains 17 residues. Trimming left V 5 bases short and J 1 base short, with 15 bases between. For the CDR3, the DNA is TGTGCCAGCAGCCGGGGAGAGCTAATATCTGGGGCCAACGTCCTGACTTTC. It encodes CASSRGELISGANVLTF. Full variable domain (outside the CDR3, taken from reference TRBV11-2 and TRBJ2-6): EAGVAQSPRYKIIEKRQSVAFWCNPISGHATLYWYQQILGQGPKLLIQFQNNGVVDDSQLPKDRFSAERLKGVDSTLKIQPAKLEDSAVYLCASSRGELISGANVLTFGAGSRLTVL.

The chain joins TRBV19 to TRBJ2-7, with 10 bases matching TRBD2. The V gene's germline CDR1 is LNHDA and CDR2 SQIVND (reference sequence). The length of the CDR3 is 16 residues. Trimming removed 7 bases from V and 3 bases from J; junction bases left unmatched: 12. For the CDR3, the DNA is TGTGCCAGTAAAGCTAGCGGGAGAGGGGGCGGCTACGAGCAGTACTTC. Translated: CASKASGRGGGYEQYF.

This chain connects TRBV9 to TRBJ2-1; 7 bases map to TRBD2. Germline V lookup: CDR1 SGDLS, CDR2 YYNGEE. This CDR3 has 16 residues. The V segment lost 4 bases and the J segment 3 bases; nucleotides outside the gene matches: 10. The CDR3 DNA follows: TGTGCCAGCAGCCGCCCTTCGGGGGGAGGCTACAATGAGCAGTTCTTC. Amino acids: CASSRPSGGGYNEQFF.

The chain carries TRBV6-2 or TRBV6-3 and TRBJ1-3; TRBD1 might be the D (5 bases). Germline-derived CDR1 and CDR2 are MNHEY and SVGEGT. This CDR3 spans 16 amino acids. V was clipped by 6 bases and J by 0 bases, with 15 bases between them. The CDR3 here is CASSPWGVNSGNTIYF. The CDR3, as DNA: TGTGCCAGCAGCCCCTGGGGCGTTAACTCTGGAAACACCATATATTTT.

V is TRBV7-8 and J is TRBJ2-3, with D possibly TRBD2 on 5 matching bases. Germline-derived CDR1 and CDR2 are SGHVS and FQNEAQ. V lost 9 bases and J lost 2, with 9 bases in between. The CDR3 contains 12 residues. The chain's CDR3 is CASRTVTDTQYF. The CDR3 DNA is TGTGCCAGTAGGACTGTCACAGATACGCAGTATTTT. Drawing the rest from reference TRBV7-8 and TRBJ2-3, the complete variable domain is GAGVSQSPRYKVAKRGQDVALRCDPISGHVSLFWYQQALGQGPEFLTYFQNEAQLDKSGLPSDRFFAERPEGSVSTLKIQRTQQEDSAVYLCASRTVTDTQYFGPGTRLTVL.

The sample holds one count of this clone. The chain combines TRBV29-1 with TRBJ2-3, with 7 bases lining up with TRBD1. The CDR3 covers 13 residues. From germline, CDR1 is SQVTM and CDR2 ANQGSEA. With 1 base clipped from V and 7 bases from J, the junction kept 5 bases outside the gene matches. CDR3 sequence: CSVEAEQGNTQYF. The CDR3 bases are TGCAGCGTTGAAGCGGAACAGGGGAATACGCAGTATTTT.

The chain combines TRBV6-1 with TRBJ1-1; D perhaps matches TRBD1 (5 bases). V dropped 9 bases and J dropped 0 bases, with 17 bases sitting between them. Per germline, CDR1 MNHNS and CDR2 SASEGT. This CDR3 has 15 residues. CDR3 sequence (DNA): TGTGCCAGTTACGGGTCCGCAGGGATGAACACTGAAGCTTTCTTT. Translation gives CASYGSAGMNTEAFF.

V and J are TRBV5-6 and TRBJ1-1, with D possibly being TRBD1 (6 bases). From germline, CDR1 is SGHDT and CDR2 YYEEEE. V was clipped by 4 bases and J by 4 bases, with 14 bases between them. This CDR3 spans 14 amino acids. The CDR3 reads CASSQSGGATEAFF. The DNA for the CDR3 is TGTGCCAGCAGCCAAAGCGGGGGGGCCACTGAAGCTTTCTTT.

The chain recombines TRBV5-1 with TRBJ2-2; 7 bases align to TRBD1. V shed 3 bases and J 1 base; nucleotides not matched to a gene: 3. CDR3 length: 15 amino acids. Germline V gene sequence: CDR1 SGHRS, CDR2 YFSETQ. The CDR3 DNA follows: TGCGCCAGCAGCTCCGGGACAGTGAACACCGGGGAGCTGTTTTTT. Translation gives CASSSGTVNTGELFF.

The chain joins TRBV3-1 (or the pseudogene TRBV3-2) to TRBJ2-1, with 8 bases that match TRBD1. V trimming: 2 bases; J trimming: 2 bases; junction bases outside the gene matches: 20. The CDR3 covers 21 residues. Per germline, CDR1 LGHDT and CDR2 YNNKEL (reference sequence). Here the CDR3 reads CASSQFGAGTGDRKTYNEQFF. DNA of the CDR3: TGTGCCAGCAGCCAATTTGGGGCCGGGACAGGCGACAGAAAAACCTACAATGAGCAGTTCTTC.

The chain employs TRBV3-1 (or the pseudogene TRBV3-2) and TRBJ2-7; D is unresolved. The CDR3 sequence is 14 residues long. Trimming removed 4 bases at V and 2 bases at J, with 12 bases between. In germline, CDR1 is LGHDT, CDR2 YNNKEL (reference sequence). CDR3 in amino acids: CASSPYFSAYEQYF. The CDR3 DNA follows: TGTGCCAGCAGCCCATACTTCTCGGCCTACGAGCAGTACTTC.

This clone was recorded only once. The rearrangement links TRBV18 to TRBJ2-3, with 8 bases fitting TRBD1. CDR1 and CDR2 (germline): KGHSH, LQKENI. CDR3 length equals 15 residues. V lost 3 bases to trimming and J lost 3 bases; unmatched junction nucleotides: 5. The chain's CDR3 is CASSPWTGITDTQYF. The CDR3 DNA reads TGTGCCAGCTCACCGTGGACAGGGATAACAGATACGCAGTATTTT.

V is TRBV3-1 (or the pseudogene TRBV3-2) and J is TRBJ1-2; no firm D call. This CDR3 contains 14 residues. Germline-derived CDR1 and CDR2 are LGHDT and YNNKEL (reference sequence). The V end was cut by 0 bases, the J end by 3 bases, with 8 bases between. The chain's CDR3 is CASSQEDKDYGYTF. The CDR3 nucleotides are TGTGCCAGCAGCCAAGAAGACAAGGACTATGGCTACACCTTC.

This sequence joins TRBV9 and TRBJ2-7; 10 bases align to TRBD1. The germline V gene has CDR1 SGDLS and CDR2 YYNGEE. This CDR3 is built from 14 residues. Germline trimming cut 3 bases from V and 8 bases from J; bases unmatched to any gene: 8. In DNA form, the CDR3 reads TGTGCCAGCAGCGAGGGACAGGGGATTCCCCAGCAGTACTTC. This codes for CASSEGQGIPQQYF.

This clone appeared once. V gene TRBV19 combines with J gene TRBJ1-1; weak D call: TRBD1 (5 bases). CDR1 is LNHDA, CDR2 SQIVND, per germline (reference sequence). The CDR3 contains 16 residues. V lost 1 base to trimming and J lost 0 bases, with 12 bases between them. CDR3 residues: CASSIGWGTMNTEAFF. The CDR3 DNA sequence: TGTGCCAGTAGTATAGGATGGGGGACTATGAACACTGAAGCTTTCTTT. Full variable domain (outside the CDR3, taken from reference TRBV19 and TRBJ1-1): DGGITQSPKYLFRKEGQNVTLSCEQNLNHDAMYWYRQDPGQGLRLIYYSQIVNDFQKGDIAEGYSVSREKKESFPLTVTSAQKNPTAFYLCASSIGWGTMNTEAFFGQGTRLTVV.

The chain couples TRBV2 to TRBJ2-1; 8 positions agree with TRBD2. The CDR3 is 15 residues long. The V and J ends lost 6 bases and 4 bases, in that order; junction bases with no gene match: 8. Germline V CDR1 and CDR2: SNHLY, FYNNEI. The CDR3 loop is CASSLIAGRYNEQFF. The CDR3 coding sequence is TGTGCCAGCAGCCTGATAGCGGGAAGGTACAATGAGCAGTTCTTC. The whole variable domain, filled in from reference TRBV2 and TRBJ2-1, reads EPEVTQTPSHQVTQMGQEVILRCVPISNHLYFYWYRQILGQKVEFLVSFYNNEISEKSEIFDDQFSVERPDGSNFTLKIRSTKLEDSAMYFCASSLIAGRYNEQFFGPGTRLTVL.

This clone was detected many times. The V call is TRBV27, the J call TRBJ2-6; D gene unclear. This CDR3 is 14 amino acids long. Between the trimmed V and J ends, which lost 4 bases and 0 bases, there was a span of 4 bases. Looked up from germline, CDR1 is MNHEY and CDR2 is SMNVEV (reference sequence). CDR3 region: CASSWASGANVLTF. Here the CDR3 DNA reads TGTGCCAGCAGTTGGGCCTCTGGGGCCAACGTCCTGACTTTC.